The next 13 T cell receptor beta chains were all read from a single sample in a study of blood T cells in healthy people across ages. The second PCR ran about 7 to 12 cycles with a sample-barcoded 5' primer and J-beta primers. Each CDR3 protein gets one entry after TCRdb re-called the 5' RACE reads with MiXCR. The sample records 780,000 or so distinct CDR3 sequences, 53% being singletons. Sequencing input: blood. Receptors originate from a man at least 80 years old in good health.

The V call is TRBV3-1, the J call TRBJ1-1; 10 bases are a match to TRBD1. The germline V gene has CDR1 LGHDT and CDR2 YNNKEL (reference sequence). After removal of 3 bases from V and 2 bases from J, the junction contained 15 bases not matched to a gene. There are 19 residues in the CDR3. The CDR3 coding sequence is TGTGCCAGCAGCCAGAGCCGGGACAGGGGTAGGTTCGGAAACACTGAAGCTTTCTTT. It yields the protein CASSQSRDRGRFGNTEAFF.

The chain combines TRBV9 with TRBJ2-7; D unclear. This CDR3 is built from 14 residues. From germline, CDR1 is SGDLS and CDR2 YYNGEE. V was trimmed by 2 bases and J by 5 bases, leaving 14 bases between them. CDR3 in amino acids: CASSVTPGLNEQYF. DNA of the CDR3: TGTGCCAGCAGCGTTACCCCCGGATTGAACGAGCAGTACTTC.

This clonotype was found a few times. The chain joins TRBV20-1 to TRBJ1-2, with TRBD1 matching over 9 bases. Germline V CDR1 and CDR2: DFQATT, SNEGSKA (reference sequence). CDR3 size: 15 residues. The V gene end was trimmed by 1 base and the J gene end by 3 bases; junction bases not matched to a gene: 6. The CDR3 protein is CSARVENRGHYGYTF. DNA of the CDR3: TGCAGTGCTAGAGTTGAGAACAGGGGGCACTATGGCTACACCTTC.

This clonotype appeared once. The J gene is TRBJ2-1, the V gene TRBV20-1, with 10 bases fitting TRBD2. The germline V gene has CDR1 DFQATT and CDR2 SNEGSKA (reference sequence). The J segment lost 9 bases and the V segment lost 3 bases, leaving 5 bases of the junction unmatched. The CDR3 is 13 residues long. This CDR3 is CSASPSGRSEQFF. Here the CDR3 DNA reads TGCAGTGCTAGTCCTAGCGGGAGAAGTGAGCAGTTCTTC.

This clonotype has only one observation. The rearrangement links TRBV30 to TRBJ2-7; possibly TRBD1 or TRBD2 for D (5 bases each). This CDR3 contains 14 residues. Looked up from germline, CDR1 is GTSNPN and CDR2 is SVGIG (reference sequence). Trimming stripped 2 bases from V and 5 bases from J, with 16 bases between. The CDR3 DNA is TGTGCCTGGAGTCCCCGGGACCCGGCGGACGAGCAGTACTTC. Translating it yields CAWSPRDPADEQYF.

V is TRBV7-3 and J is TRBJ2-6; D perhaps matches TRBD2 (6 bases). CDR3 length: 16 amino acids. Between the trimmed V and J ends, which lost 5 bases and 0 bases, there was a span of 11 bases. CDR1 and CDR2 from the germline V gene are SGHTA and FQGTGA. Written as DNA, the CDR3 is TGTGCCAGCAGCCCACGGGGAGGCTCTGGGGCCAACGTCCTGACTTTC. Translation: CASSPRGGSGANVLTF.

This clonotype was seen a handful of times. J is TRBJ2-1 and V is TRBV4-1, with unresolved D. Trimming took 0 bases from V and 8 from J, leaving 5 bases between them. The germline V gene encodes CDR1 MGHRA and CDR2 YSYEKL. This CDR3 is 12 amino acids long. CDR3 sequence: CASSQDADEQFF. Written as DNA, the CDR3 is TGCGCCAGCAGCCAAGATGCGGATGAGCAGTTCTTC.

CDR3 in amino acids: CATSDRIADSYEQYF. In nucleotides, the CDR3 is TGTGCCACCAGTGATAGGATAGCGGACTCCTACGAGCAGTACTTC. The chain recombines TRBV24-1 with TRBJ2-7, with D possibly being TRBD2 (6 bases). The CDR3 consists of 15 residues. The germline V gene has CDR1 KGHDR and CDR2 SFDVKD. Trimming stripped 3 bases from V and 0 bases from J, with 11 bases between.

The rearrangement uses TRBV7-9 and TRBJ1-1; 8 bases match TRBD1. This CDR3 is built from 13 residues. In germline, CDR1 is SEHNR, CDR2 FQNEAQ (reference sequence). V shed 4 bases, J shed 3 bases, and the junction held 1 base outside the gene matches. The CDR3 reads CASSSRGHTEAFF. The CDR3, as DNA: TGTGCCAGCAGCTCCAGGGGGCACACTGAAGCTTTCTTT.

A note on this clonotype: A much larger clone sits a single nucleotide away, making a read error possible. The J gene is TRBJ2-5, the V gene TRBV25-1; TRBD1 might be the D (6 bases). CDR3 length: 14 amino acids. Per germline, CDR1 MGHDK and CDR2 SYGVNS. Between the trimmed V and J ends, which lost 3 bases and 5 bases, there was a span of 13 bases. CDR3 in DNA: TGTGCCAGCAGTGAGTGGGACAAGAGGGAGACCCAGTACTTC. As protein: CASSEWDKRETQYF. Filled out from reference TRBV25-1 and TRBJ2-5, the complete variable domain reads EADIYQTPRYLVIGTGKKITLECSQTMGHDKMYWYQQDPGMELHLIHYSYGVNSTEKGDLSSESTVSRIRTEHFPLTLESARPSHTSQYLCASSEWDKRETQYFGPGTRLLVL.

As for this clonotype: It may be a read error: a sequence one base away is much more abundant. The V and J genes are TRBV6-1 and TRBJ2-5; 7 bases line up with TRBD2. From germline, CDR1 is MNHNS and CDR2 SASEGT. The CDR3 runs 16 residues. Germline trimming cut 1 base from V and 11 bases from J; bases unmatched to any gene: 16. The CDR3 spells CASSEVARTSSYKQYF. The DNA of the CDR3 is TGTGCCAGCAGTGAAGTTGCCCGGACTAGTAGCTATAAGCAGTACTTC.

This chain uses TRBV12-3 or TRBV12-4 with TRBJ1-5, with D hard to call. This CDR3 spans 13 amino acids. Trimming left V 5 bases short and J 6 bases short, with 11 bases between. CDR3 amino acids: CASSPRGGQPQHF. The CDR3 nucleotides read TGTGCCAGCAGTCCCCGAGGAGGTCAGCCCCAGCATTTT.

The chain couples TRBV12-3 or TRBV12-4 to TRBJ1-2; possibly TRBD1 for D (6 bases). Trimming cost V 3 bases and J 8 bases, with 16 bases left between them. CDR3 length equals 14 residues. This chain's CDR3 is CASSFRQGTGGYTF. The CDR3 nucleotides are TGTGCCAGCAGTTTCCGGCAGGGGACGGGCGGCTACACCTTC.